This TCR beta chain was retrieved from a study of blood T cells in healthy people across ages. Caucasian, healthy and from Russia, the donors were aged between about 6 and 90. The authors extracted at least 5 micrograms of total RNA per sample. The authors ran a second PCR of about 7 to 11 cycles using a sample-barcoded 5' primer and a J-beta primer mix. TCRdb re-analysed the 5' RACE reads in MiXCR, keeping a single row per CDR3 protein. The table lists around 690,000 distinct CDR3 sequences, roughly three fifths of them singletons. This clonotype appeared a single time. With V trimmed by 7 bases and J by 2 bases, 8 bases remained unmatched. Germline V gene sequence: CDR1 PRHDT, CDR2 FYEKMQ (reference sequence). The CDR3 is 15 amino acids.

This sequence was found in a man aged 60 to 75 in good health. The chain links TRBV13 to TRBJ2-3, with TRBD2 identical over 8 bases. Sequenced material: blood. The CDR3 is CASIIGGAPTDTQYF. In DNA form, the CDR3 reads TGTGCCAGCATCATCGGGGGGGCCCCCACAGATACGCAGTATTTT.